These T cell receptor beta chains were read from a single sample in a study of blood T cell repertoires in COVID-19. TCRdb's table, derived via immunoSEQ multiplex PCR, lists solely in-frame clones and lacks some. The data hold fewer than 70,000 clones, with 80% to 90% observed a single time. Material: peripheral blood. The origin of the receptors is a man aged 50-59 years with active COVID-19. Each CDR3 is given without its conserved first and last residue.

CDR3aa: ASSRAGNTNTEAF
v_gene: TRBV28
len: 13

CDR3aa: ASAGGGTDTQY
v_gene: TRBV6-6
len: 11

CDR3aa: ATSGGGSRGGLYGYT
v_gene: TRBV24-1
len: 15

CDR3aa: ASSRTGGYEQY
v_gene: TRBV11-2
len: 11

CDR3aa: ASSYEAGNYGYT
v_gene: TRBV6-5
len: 12

CDR3aa: ASSYDRGWGNQPQH
v_gene: TRBV6-2/TRBV6-3
len: 14

CDR3aa: ATNEQGPQTLTEAF
v_gene: TRBV28
len: 14

CDR3aa: ASRPRGQGASEQY
v_gene: TRBV7-9
len: 13

CDR3aa: ASSSTGLYGYT
v_gene: TRBV6-6
len: 11

CDR3aa: ASIGQMNTEAF
v_gene: TRBV27
len: 11

CDR3aa: ASRRGGNEKLF
v_gene: TRBV4-2
len: 11

CDR3aa: SVTNGGAETQY
v_gene: TRBV29-1
len: 11

CDR3aa: ASSVAVASTLDTQY
v_gene: TRBV9
len: 14

CDR3aa: ASSYQAYGYT
v_gene: TRBV6-2/TRBV6-3
len: 10

CDR3aa: SVPLGTGGKGRGAV
v_gene: TRBV29-1
len: 14

CDR3aa: ASSLGQGADTQY
v_gene: TRBV11-3
len: 12

CDR3aa: ASSGTSGTDTQY
v_gene: TRBV2
len: 12

CDR3aa: ASSSQGKNTIY
v_gene: TRBV12-3/TRBV12-4
len: 11

CDR3aa: ASRRQGGTGELF
v_gene: TRBV7-8
len: 12

CDR3aa: ASSQDIAFEAF
v_gene: TRBV3-1/TRBV3-2
len: 11

CDR3aa: ASSPPETGETGELF
v_gene: TRBV7-9
len: 14

CDR3aa: ASSPRVGALTPYTEAF
v_gene: TRBV7-9
len: 16

CDR3aa: ASSVQASTDTQY
v_gene: TRBV9
len: 12

CDR3aa: ASSPSGPSNQPQH
v_gene: TRBV18
len: 13

CDR3aa: ASSLAGKNTEAF
v_gene: TRBV27
len: 12

CDR3aa: ASSQVPGGYT
v_gene: TRBV4-1
len: 10

CDR3aa: SARREYTQY
v_gene: TRBV20-1
len: 9

CDR3aa: AIKQGTNTGELF
v_gene: TRBV2
len: 12

CDR3aa: ASSPGTGGLEQY
v_gene: TRBV6-6
len: 12

CDR3aa: ASSGTGSGNTIY
v_gene: TRBV2
len: 12

CDR3aa: ASRRQTNINQPQH
v_gene: TRBV6-5
len: 13

CDR3aa: ASSEDRGELF
v_gene: TRBV2
len: 10

CDR3aa: ASSPTSNTEAF
v_gene: TRBV3-1/TRBV3-2
len: 11

CDR3aa: SLDRVFTNEQF
v_gene: TRBV29-1
len: 11

CDR3aa: ASRRDRVSYEQY
v_gene: TRBV6-5
len: 12

CDR3aa: ASSKQGASGNTIY
v_gene: TRBV27
len: 13

CDR3aa: ASSAFDRDPYEQY
v_gene: TRBV6-2/TRBV6-3
len: 13

CDR3aa: ASSDSMNTEAF
v_gene: TRBV9
len: 11

CDR3aa: AWGQGMNTEAF
v_gene: TRBV30
len: 11

CDR3aa: ASSPPGGSPNTGELF
v_gene: TRBV28
len: 15

CDR3aa: ASSQVHRAGANVLT
v_gene: TRBV4-3
len: 14

CDR3aa: ASSSGGLYEQY
v_gene: TRBV12-3/TRBV12-4
len: 11

CDR3aa: SVQTGGLGNNEQF
v_gene: TRBV29-1
len: 13

CDR3aa: ASSPGDTEAF
v_gene: TRBV5-4
len: 10

CDR3aa: ASSPQGGRGSGANVLT
v_gene: TRBV3-1/TRBV3-2
len: 16

CDR3aa: ASSSASTGDTEAF
v_gene: TRBV5-4
len: 13

CDR3aa: ASSPLGGFNYGYT
v_gene: TRBV4-3
len: 13

CDR3aa: ASTPGSINQH
v_gene: TRBV7-9
len: 10

CDR3aa: ASSLALVPTDTQY
v_gene: TRBV5-4
len: 13

CDR3aa: ASSQDIGQGSYEQY
v_gene: TRBV4-3
len: 14

CDR3aa: ASSVGSVPTDTQY
v_gene: TRBV9
len: 13

CDR3aa: ASSLGWTPNTGELF
v_gene: TRBV5-6
len: 14

CDR3aa: ASSTQSGANTGELF
v_gene: TRBV4-2
len: 14

CDR3aa: AISVSPPGHYSYEQY
v_gene: TRBV10-3
len: 15

CDR3aa: ATSRDGRGAEKLF
v_gene: TRBV15
len: 13

CDR3aa: ASSLVGGSGNTIY
v_gene: TRBV7-2
len: 13

CDR3aa: ASAGTGTTGELF
v_gene: TRBV14
len: 12

CDR3aa: ASSTLEGNNEQF
v_gene: TRBV2
len: 12

CDR3aa: ASSLGLGAEAF
v_gene: TRBV11-3
len: 11

CDR3aa: ASSLGTSGRATYNEQF
v_gene: TRBV11-2
len: 16